One T cell receptor (beta chain) is described in this entry. This sample was taken from a study of blood T cell repertoires in COVID-19. The wider study: Samples came from the United States, Italy and Spain, spanning acute and convalescent COVID-19. From T cells, B-cell-depleted T cells, or PBMCs came the material, which was cDNA or gDNA.

Deletions cut 2 bases from V and 6 bases from J, with 22 bases between. The germline gives CDR1 MDHEN, CDR2 SYDVKM. This CDR3 is built from 17 residues. The data were produced by immunoSEQ multiplex PCR, yet TCRdb's version contains in-frame clones alone and is incomplete. Of about 530,000 clones detected, approximately 91% appear once; the ten largest clones hold roughly 8.3%. The V call is TRBV28, the J call TRBJ1-1; D unclear. Sample: peripheral blood. This TCR was recovered from a woman aged 45-59 years with COVID-19, enrolled during active disease. CDR3 sequence: CASSLESSALAGAEAFF. In DNA form, the CDR3 reads TGTGCCAGCAGTTTAGAAAGTAGTGCCTTAGCGGGCGCTGAAGCTTTCTTT.